The entry that follows covers one T cell receptor (beta chain) sequence. This sample is part of a study of cytomegalovirus exposure and HLA in healthy donors. The V and J ends lost 2 bases and 2 bases, in that order; junction bases with no gene match: 2. The CDR3 totals 16 residues. Germline V gives CDR1 SGHRS, CDR2 YFSETQ. Amplification used 60 Vbeta primers and 13 Jbeta primers. The method was immunoSEQ multiplex PCR; TCRdb's version includes in-frame clones alone and lacks a portion of them. The sample records about 260,000 clones, 65% to 85% being singletons. The rearrangement links TRBV5-1 to TRBJ1-4, with 11 bases fitting TRBD1. Sequenced: PBMCs. The sequence came from a female donor in good health and CMV-seronegative. CDR3 nucleotide sequence: TGCGCCAGCAGCTTAGGGACAGGGGGGACTAATGAAAAACTGTTTTTT. It specifies CASSLGTGGTNEKLFF.